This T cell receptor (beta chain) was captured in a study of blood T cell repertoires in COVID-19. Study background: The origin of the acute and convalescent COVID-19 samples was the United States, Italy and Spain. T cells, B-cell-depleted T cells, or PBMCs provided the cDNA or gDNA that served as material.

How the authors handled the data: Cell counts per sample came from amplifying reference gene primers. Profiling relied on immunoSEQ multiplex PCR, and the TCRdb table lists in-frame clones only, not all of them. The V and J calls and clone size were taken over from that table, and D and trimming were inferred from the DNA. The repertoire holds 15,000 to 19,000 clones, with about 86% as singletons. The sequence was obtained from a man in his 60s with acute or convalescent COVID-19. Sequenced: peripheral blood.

In DNA form, the CDR3 reads TGTGCCAGCAGCCAACAGGGAAACTATGGCTACACCTTC. It encodes CASSQQGNYGYTF. V usage is TRBV3-1 (or the pseudogene TRBV3-2) and J usage is TRBJ1-2; D perhaps matches TRBD1 (5 bases). The CDR3 covers 13 residues. In germline, CDR1 is LGHDT, CDR2 YNNKEL (reference sequence). V lost 2 bases and J lost 2, with 6 bases in between.